This record covers a single T cell receptor (beta chain). Its antigen remains unknown. The data stem from a study of beta chain features in type 1 diabetes. General study points: Type 1 diabetes patients had moderately but significantly shorter TCRB CDR3s in all four CD4+ subsets.

Germline CDR1 reads SGHTA; CDR2 reads FQGNSA. The length of the CDR3 is 13 residues. V dropped 5 bases and J dropped 6; count of bases not matched to a gene: 6. The investigators reverse transcribed all of the isolated RNA, so they sequenced expressed TCRB transcripts. Method: immunoSEQ multiplex PCR; TCRdb's copy keeps in-frame clones and lacks some. The sample has 680,000 or so clones, roughly 13% seen once. Sequenced input: naive CD4+ T cells from blood. The receptor's source is a man between 18 and 35 years old with type 1 diabetes. The chain carries TRBV7-2 and TRBJ1-2; 7 bases fit TRBD1. The CDR3 reads CASSRRGLNGYTF. CDR3 in DNA: TGTGCCAGCAGCCGAAGGGGGCTGAATGGCTACACCTTC.